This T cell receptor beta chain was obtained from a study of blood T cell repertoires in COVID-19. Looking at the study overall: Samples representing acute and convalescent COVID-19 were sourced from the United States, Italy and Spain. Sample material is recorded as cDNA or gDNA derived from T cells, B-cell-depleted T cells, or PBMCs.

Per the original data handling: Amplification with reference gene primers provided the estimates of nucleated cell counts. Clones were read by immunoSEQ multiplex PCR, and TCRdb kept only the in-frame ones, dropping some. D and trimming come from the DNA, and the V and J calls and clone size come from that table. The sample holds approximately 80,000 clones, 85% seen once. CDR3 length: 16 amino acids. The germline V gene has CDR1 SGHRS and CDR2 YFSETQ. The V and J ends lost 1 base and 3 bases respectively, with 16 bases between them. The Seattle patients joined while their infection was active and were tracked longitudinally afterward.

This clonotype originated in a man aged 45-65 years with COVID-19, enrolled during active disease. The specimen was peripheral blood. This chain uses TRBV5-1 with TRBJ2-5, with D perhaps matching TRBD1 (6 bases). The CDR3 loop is CASSLNTQGGEETQYF. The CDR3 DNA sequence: TGCGCCAGCAGCTTGAACACACAGGGCGGTGAAGAGACCCAGTACTTC.